What follows is one T cell receptor beta chain and its context. Under the authors' procedure: Estimation of nucleated cell counts relied on the amplification of reference gene primers. Produced via immunoSEQ multiplex PCR; TCRdb's table is partial and in-frame only. Clone size and V and J calls were adopted from that table, with D and trimming inferred from the DNA. There are 170,000 or so clones in the sample; almost 80% occur only once, and approximately 27% lies in the top ten. This sample stems from a study of blood T cell repertoires in COVID-19. The overall study: Nucleic acid was either cDNA or gDNA, and it came from T cells, B-cell-depleted T cells, or PBMCs.

The ends were cut back, 0 bases at V and 4 bases at J, with 12 bases in the middle. There are 15 residues in the CDR3. Germline-derived CDR1 and CDR2 are MGHRA and YSYEKL. This chain uses TRBV4-1 with TRBJ1-2; D unresolved. The source is an older woman with acute or convalescent COVID-19. The sample was peripheral blood. The CDR3 is CASSQDLSSFYGYTF. In DNA, the CDR3 is TGCGCCAGCAGCCAAGATCTCTCGTCTTTCTATGGCTACACCTTC.